The clone carrying this T cell receptor (beta chain) showed up many times. Antigen: not known. Unique molecular identifier tags were affixed to discrete cDNA molecules. From the 5' RACE reads, TCRdb called clonotypes with MiXCR, one entry per CDR3 protein. The sample lists approximately 80,000 distinct CDR3 sequences, around 10% occurring once. The data belong to a study of early T cells in non-severe SARS-CoV-2 infection. Study summary: Chains from this unsorted whole-blood bulk RNA could not be paired.

The V gene end was trimmed by 4 bases and the J gene end by 3 bases; junction bases not matched to a gene: 3. The germline gives CDR1 SGHAT, CDR2 FQNNGV. The CDR3 is made up of 15 amino acids. Regarding the study as a whole: In VDJdb matching, anti-spike CD8 responses were favored while private and CD4 specificities went missing.

V is TRBV11-2 and J is TRBJ2-1; TRBD1 matches 10 bases. The input for sequencing was whole blood, taken at baseline. This sequence originates from an adult who was a healthcare worker with PCR-confirmed SARS-CoV-2 infection or an uninfected control (not recorded which). The DNA of the CDR3 is TGTGCCAGCAGCTCCGGGACAGGGGTCTACAATGAGCAGTTCTTC. Translated, it gives CASSSGTGVYNEQFF.